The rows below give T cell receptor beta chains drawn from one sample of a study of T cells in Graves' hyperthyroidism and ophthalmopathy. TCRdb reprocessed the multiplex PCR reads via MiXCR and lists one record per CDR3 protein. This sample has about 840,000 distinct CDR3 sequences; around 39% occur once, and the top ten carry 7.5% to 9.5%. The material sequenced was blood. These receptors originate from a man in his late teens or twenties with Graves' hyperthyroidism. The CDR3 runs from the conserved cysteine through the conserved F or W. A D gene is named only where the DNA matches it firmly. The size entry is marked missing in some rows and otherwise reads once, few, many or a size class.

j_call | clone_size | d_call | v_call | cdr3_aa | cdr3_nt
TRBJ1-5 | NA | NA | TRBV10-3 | CASRAGFQPQHF | TGTGCCAGCAGGGCAGGGTTCCAGCCCCAGCATTTT
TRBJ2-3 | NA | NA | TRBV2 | CASSFRPADTDTQYF | TGTGCCAGCAGCTTCAGGCCGGCCGACACAGATACGCAGTATTTT
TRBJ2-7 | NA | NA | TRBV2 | CASIFGSYEQYF | TGTGCCAGCATCTTTGGGTCCTACGAGCAGTACTTC
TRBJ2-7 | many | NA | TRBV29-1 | CSVETVSSYEQYF | TGCAGCGTCGAGACCGTTAGCTCCTACGAGCAGTACTTC
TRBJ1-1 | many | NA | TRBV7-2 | CASRRGARTEAFF | TGTGCCAGCAGGCGAGGGGCGAGAACTGAAGCTTTCTTT
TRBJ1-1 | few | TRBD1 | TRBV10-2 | CASGLARDRETEAFF | TGTGCTAGTGGTTTGGCCCGGGACAGGGAGACTGAAGCTTTCTTT
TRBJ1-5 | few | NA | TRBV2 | CASSKGGSNQPQHF | TGTGCCAGCAGTAAAGGGGGTAGCAATCAGCCCCAGCATTTT
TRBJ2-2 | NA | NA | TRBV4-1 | CASSRRTERASGELFF | TGCGCCAGCAGCCGAAGAACTGAAAGAGCATCCGGGGAGCTGTTTTTT
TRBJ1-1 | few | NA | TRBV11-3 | CASSPPEGAEAFF | TGTGCCAGCAGCCCCCCGGAGGGCGCTGAAGCTTTCTTT
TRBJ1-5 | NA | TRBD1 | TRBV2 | CATSRGQPQHF | TGTGCCACCTCCAGGGGGCAGCCCCAGCATTTT
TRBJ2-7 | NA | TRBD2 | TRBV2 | CASSPNSGRYEQYF | TGTGCCAGCAGTCCCAATAGCGGGAGATACGAGCAGTACTTC
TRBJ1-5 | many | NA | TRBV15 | CATSKPGDQPQHF | TGTGCCACCAGCAAGCCAGGGGATCAGCCCCAGCATTTT
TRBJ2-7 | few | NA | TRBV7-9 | CASSQGGGLIYEQYF | TGTGCCAGCAGCCAAGGGGGGGGACTGATCTACGAGCAGTACTTC
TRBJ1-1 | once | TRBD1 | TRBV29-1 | CSGDTPGGINTEAFF | TGCAGCGGCGACACCCCAGGGGGCATAAACACTGAAGCTTTCTTT
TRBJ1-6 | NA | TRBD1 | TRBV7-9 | CASLGQGDHSPLHF | TGTGCCAGCCTGGGACAGGGGGATCATTCACCCCTCCACTTT
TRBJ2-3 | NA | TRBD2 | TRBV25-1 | CASNPTSGRSTDTQYF | TGTGCCAGCAACCCTACTAGCGGGAGAAGCACAGATACGCAGTATTTT
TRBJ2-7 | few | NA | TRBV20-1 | CSARTLLSGATYEQYF | TGCAGTGCTAGGACGCTTCTCTCCGGTGCAACCTACGAGCAGTACTTC
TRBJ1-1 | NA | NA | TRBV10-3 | CVISESQSHSAFF | TGTGTCATCAGTGAGTCTCAGTCCCACTCAGCTTTCTTT
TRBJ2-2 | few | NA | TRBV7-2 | CASTLWGPATGELFF | TGTGCCAGCACCTTGTGGGGGCCGGCCACCGGGGAGCTGTTTTTT
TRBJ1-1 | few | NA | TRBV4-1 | CASSQEAGAVTEAFF | TGCGCCAGCAGCCAAGAGGCGGGGGCCGTGACTGAAGCTTTCTTT
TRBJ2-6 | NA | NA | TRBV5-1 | CASGLEVASSGANVLTF | TGCGCCAGCGGCTTGGAGGTAGCCTCCTCTGGGGCCAACGTCCTGACCTTC
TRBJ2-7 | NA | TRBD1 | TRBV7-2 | CASRPGTGGSYGQYF | TGCGCCAGCAGACCTGGGACAGGGGGCTCTTATGGGCAGTACTTC
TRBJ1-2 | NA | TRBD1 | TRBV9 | CASSEGQGLDYGYTF | TGTGCCAGCAGCGAGGGACAGGGTTTGGACTATGGCTACACCTTC
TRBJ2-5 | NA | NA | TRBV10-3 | CATQGDGGKGETQYF | TGTGCCACCCAAGGCGATGGAGGGAAGGGGGAGACCCAGTACTTC